This TCR beta chain was captured in a study of OX40 agonist ivuxolimab in advanced cancers. Across the whole study: Ivuxolimab, which is an agonistic anti-OX40 (CD134) antibody, was administered to the patients.

Profiling relied on immunoSEQ multiplex PCR, and the TCRdb table lists in-frame clones only, not all of them. The data hold some 40,000 clones, with about 91% observed a single time. The germline gives CDR1 SGDLS, CDR2 YYNGEE. This CDR3 is built from 15 residues. V was trimmed by 5 bases and J by 0 bases, leaving 13 bases between them. This receptor was identified in an adult with an advanced solid tumor such as melanoma, head and neck, liver or kidney cancer. The input for sequencing was CD4+ or CD8+ T cells sorted from blood, taken in a trial of the OX40 agonist ivuxolimab. This chain links TRBV9 with TRBJ2-3; D gene ambiguous. Here the CDR3 reads CASSFFGGSTDTQYF. CDR3 bases: TGTGCCAGCAGTTTCTTCGGCGGAAGCACAGATACGCAGTATTTT.